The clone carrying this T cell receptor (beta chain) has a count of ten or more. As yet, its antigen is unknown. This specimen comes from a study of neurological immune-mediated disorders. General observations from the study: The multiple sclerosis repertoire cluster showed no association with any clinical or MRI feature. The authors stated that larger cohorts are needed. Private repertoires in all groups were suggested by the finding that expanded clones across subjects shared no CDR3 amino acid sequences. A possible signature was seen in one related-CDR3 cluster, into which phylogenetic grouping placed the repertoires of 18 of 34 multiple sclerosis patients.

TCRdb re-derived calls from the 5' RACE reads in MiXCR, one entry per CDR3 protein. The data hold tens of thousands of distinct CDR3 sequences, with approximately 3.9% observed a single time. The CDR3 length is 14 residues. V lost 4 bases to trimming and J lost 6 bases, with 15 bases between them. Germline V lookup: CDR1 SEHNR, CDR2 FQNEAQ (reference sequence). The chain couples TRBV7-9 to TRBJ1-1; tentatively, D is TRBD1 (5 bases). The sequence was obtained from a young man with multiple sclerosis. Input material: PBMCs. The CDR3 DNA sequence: TGTGCCAGCAGCTCCGGACGGGACGGGGCTGAAGCTTTCTTT. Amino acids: CASSSGRDGAEAFF.